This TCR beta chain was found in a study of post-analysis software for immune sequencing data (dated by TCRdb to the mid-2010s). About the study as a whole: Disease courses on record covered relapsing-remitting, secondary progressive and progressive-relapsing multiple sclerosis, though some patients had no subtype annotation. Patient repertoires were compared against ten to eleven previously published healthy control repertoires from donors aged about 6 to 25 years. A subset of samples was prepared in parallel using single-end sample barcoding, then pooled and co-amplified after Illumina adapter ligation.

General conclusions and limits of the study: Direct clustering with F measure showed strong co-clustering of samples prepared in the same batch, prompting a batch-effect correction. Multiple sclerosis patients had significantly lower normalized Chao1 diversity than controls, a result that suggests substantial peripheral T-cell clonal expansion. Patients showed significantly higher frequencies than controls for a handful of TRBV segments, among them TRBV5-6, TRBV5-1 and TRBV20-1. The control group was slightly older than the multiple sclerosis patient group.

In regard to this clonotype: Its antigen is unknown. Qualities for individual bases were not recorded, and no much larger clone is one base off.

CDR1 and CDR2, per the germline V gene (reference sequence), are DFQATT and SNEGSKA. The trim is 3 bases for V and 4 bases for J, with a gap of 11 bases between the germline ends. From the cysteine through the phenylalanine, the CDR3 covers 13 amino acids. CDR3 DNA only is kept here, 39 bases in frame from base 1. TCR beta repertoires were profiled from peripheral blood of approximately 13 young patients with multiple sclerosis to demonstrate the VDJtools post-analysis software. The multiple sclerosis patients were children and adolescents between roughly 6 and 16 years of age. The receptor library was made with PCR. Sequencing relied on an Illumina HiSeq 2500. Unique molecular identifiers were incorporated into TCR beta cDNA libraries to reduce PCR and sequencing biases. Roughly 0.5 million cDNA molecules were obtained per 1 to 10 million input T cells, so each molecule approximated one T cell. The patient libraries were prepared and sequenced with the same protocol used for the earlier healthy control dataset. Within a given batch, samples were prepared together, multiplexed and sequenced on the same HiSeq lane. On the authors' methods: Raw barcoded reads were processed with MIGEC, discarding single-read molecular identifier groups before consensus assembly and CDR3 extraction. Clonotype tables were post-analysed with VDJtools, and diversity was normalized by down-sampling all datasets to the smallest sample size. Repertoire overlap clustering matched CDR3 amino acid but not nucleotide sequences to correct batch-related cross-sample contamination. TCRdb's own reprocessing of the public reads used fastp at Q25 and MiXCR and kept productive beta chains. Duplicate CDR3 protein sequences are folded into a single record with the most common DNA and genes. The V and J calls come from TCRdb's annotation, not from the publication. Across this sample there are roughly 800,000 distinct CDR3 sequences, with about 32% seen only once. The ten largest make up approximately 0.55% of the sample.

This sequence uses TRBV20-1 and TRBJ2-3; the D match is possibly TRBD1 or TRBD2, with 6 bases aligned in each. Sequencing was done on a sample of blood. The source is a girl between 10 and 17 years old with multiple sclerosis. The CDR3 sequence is CSARGGHADTQYF. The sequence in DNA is TGCAGTGCTAGGGGGGGACACGCAGATACGCAGTATTTT.